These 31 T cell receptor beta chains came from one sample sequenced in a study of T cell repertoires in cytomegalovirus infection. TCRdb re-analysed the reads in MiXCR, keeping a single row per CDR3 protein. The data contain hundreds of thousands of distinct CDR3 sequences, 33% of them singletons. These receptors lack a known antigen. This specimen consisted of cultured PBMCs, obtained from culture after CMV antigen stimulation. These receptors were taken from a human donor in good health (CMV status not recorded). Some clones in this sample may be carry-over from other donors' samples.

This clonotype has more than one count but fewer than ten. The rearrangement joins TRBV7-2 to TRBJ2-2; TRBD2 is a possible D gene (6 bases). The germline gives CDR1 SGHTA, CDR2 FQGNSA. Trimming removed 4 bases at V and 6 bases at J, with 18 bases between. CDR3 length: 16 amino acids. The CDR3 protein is CASSWPGVNRSGELFF. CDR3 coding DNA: TGTGCCAGCAGCTGGCCGGGAGTGAACCGATCCGGGGAGCTGTTTTTT.

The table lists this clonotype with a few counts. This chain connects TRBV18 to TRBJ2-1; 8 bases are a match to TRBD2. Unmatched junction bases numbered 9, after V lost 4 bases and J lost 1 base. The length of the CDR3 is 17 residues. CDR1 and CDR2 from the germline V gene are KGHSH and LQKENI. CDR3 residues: CASSLLKREWSYNEQFF. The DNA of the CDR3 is TGTGCCAGCTCACTACTAAAGCGGGAGTGGTCCTACAATGAGCAGTTCTTC.

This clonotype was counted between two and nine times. As DNA, the CDR3 is TGTGCCAGCAGCCCTCGACCGGGACTAGCGAGAGGAGAGACCCAGTACTTC. Translated: CASSPRPGLARGETQYF. J is TRBJ2-5 and V is TRBV7-8; TRBD2 agrees at 10 bases. The J segment lost 4 bases and the V segment lost 5 bases, leaving 13 bases of the junction unmatched. CDR3 length equals 17 residues. Germline V gene sequence: CDR1 SGHVS, CDR2 FQNEAQ. The variable domain in full, completed from reference TRBV7-8 and TRBJ2-5, reads GAGVSQSPRYKVAKRGQDVALRCDPISGHVSLFWYQQALGQGPEFLTYFQNEAQLDKSGLPSDRFFAERPEGSVSTLKIQRTQQEDSAVYLCASSPRPGLARGETQYFGPGTRLLVL.

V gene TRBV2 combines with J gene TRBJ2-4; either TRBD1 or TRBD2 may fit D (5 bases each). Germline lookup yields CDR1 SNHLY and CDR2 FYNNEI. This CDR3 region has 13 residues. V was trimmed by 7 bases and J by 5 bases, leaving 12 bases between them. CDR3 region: CASTGTYENIQYF. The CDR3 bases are TGTGCCAGCACCGGGACCTACGAAAACATTCAGTACTTC.

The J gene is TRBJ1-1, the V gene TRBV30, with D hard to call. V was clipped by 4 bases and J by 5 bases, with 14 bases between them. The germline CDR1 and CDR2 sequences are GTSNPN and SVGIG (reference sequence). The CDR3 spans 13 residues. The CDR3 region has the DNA TGTGCCTGGATTGCCGGCCATGGGACTGAAGCTTTCTTT. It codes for CAWIAGHGTEAFF.

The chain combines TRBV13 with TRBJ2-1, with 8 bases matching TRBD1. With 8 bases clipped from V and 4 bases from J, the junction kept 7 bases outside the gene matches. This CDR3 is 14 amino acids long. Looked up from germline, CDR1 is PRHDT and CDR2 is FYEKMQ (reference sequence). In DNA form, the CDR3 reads TGTGCCAGCGCATCCGGGACAGGATACAATGAGCAGTTCTTC. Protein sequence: CASASGTGYNEQFF.

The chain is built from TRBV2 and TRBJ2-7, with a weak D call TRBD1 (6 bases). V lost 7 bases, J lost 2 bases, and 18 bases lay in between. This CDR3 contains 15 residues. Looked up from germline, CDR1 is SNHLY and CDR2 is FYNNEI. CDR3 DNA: TGTGCCAGCACGGTTTCGGCAGGGGCGACCTACGAGCAGTACTTC. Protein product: CASTVSAGATYEQYF.

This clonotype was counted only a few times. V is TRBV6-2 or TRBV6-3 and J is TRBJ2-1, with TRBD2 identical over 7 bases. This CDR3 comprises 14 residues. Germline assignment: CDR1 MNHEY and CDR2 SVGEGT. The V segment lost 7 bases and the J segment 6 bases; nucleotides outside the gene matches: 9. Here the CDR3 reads CASTKASGGNEQFF. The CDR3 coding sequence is TGTGCCAGCACCAAAGCGTCGGGGGGCAATGAGCAGTTCTTC.

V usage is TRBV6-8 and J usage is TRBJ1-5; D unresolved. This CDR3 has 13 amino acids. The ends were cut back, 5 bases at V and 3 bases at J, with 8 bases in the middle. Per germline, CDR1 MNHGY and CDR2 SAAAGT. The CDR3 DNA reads TGTGCCAGCAGTAATAGGGCCAATCAGCCCCAGCATTTT. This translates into CASSNRANQPQHF.

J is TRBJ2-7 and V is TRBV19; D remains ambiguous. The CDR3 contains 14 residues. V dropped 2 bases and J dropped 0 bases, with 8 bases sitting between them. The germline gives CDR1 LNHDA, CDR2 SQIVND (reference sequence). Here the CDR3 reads CASSINSNSYEQYF. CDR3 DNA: TGTGCCAGTAGTATAAACAGCAACTCCTACGAGCAGTACTTC.

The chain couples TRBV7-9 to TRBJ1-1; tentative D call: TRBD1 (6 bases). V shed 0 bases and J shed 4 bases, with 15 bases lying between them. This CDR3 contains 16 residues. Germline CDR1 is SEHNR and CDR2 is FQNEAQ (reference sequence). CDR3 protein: CASSLAVLGGPTEAFF. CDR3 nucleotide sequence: TGTGCCAGCAGCTTAGCGGTTTTGGGGGGCCCCACTGAAGCTTTCTTT.

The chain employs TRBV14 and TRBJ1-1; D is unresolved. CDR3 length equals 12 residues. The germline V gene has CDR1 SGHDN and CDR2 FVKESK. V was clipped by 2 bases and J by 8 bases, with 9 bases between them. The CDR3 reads CASSQTFREAFF. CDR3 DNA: TGTGCCAGCAGCCAAACCTTTCGGGAAGCTTTCTTT.

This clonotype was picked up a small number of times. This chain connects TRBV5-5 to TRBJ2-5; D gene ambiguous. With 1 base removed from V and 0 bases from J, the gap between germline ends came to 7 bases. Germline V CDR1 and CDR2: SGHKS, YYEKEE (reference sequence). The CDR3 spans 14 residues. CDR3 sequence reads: CASSLSHNQETQYF. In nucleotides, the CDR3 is TGTGCCAGCAGCTTGTCACACAACCAAGAGACCCAGTACTTC.

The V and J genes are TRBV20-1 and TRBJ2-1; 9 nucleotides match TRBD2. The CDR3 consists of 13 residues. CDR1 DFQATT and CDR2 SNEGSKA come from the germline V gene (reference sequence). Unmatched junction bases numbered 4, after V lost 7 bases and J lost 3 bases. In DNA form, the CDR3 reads TGCAGTGTCCTAGCGGGGATCTACAATGAGCAGTTCTTC. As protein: CSVLAGIYNEQFF.

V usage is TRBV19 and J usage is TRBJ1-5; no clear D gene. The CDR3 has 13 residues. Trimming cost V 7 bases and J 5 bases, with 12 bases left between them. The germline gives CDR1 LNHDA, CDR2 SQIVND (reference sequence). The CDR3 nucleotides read TGTGCCAGTAAAGAGGGAATGTATCAGCCCCAGCATTTT. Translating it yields CASKEGMYQPQHF.

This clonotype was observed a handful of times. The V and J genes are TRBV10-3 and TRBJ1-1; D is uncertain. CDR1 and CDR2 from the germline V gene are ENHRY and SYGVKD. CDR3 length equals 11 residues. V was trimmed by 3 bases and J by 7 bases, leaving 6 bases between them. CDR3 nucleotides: TGTGCCATCAGTGACGATGGTGAAGCTTTCTTT. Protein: CAISDDGEAFF.

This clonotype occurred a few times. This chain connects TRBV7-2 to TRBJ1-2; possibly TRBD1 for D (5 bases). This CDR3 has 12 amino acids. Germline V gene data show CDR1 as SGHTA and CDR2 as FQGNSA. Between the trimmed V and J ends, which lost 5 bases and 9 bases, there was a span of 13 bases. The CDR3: CASSGRGRSYTF. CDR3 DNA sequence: TGTGCCAGCAGCGGGAGGGGCAGAAGCTACACCTTC.

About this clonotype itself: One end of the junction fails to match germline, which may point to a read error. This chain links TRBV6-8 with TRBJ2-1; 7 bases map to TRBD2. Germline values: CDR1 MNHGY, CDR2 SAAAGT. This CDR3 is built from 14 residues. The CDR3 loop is CACSYFGGGNEQFF. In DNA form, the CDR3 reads TGTGCCTGCAGTTACTTCGGCGGGGGCAATGAGCAGTTCTTC.

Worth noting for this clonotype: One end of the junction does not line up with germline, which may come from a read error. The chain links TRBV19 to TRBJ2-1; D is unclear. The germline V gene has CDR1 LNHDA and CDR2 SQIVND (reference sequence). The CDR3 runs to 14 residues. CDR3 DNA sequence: TGTGCCAGTAGTATAGAGGTCTCCAACAATGAGCAGTTCTTC. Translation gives CASSIEVSNNEQFF.

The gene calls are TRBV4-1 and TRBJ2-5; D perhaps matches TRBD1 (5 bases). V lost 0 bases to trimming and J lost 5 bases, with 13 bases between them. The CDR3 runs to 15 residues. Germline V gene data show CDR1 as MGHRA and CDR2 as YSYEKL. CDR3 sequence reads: CASSQEGRTWETQYF. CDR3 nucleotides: TGCGCCAGCAGCCAAGAAGGACGGACATGGGAGACCCAGTACTTC.

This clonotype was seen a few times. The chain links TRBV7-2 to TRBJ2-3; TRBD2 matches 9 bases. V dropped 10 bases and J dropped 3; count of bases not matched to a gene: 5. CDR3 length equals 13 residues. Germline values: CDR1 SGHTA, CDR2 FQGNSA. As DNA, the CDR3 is TGTGCCACCCGACTAGCGGCGACAGATACGCAGTATTTT. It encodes CATRLAATDTQYF. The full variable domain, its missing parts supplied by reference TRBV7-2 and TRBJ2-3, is GAGVSQSPSNKVTEKGKDVELRCDPISGHTALYWYRQSLGQGLEFLIYFQGNSAPDKSGLPSDRFSAERTGGSVSTLTIQRTQQEDSAVYLCATRLAATDTQYFGPGTRLTVL.

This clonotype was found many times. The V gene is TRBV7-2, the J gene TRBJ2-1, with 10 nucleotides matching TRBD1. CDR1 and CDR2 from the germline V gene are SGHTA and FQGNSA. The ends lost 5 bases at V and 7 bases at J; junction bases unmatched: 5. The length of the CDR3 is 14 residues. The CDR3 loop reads CASSDRGQGNEQFF. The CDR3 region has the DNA TGTGCCAGCAGCGACAGGGGGCAGGGTAATGAGCAGTTCTTC.

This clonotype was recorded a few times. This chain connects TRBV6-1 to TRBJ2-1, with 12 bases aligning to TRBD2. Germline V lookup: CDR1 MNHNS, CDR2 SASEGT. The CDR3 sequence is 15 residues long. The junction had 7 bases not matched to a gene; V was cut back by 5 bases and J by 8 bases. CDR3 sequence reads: CASSHLAGGPDEQFF. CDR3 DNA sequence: TGTGCCAGCAGTCACCTAGCGGGGGGGCCGGATGAGCAGTTCTTC.

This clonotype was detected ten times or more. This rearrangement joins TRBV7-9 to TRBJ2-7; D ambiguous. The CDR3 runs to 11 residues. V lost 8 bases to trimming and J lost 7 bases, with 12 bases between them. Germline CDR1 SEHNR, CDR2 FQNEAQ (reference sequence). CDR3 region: CASAQAGEQYF. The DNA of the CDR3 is TGTGCCAGCGCCCAGGCCGGGGAGCAGTACTTC.

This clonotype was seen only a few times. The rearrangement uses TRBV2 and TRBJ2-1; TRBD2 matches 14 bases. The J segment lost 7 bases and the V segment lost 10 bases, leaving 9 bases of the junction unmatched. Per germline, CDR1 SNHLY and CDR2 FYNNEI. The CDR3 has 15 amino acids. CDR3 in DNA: TGTGCCACCACCCCCGGGACTAGCGGGGGAAATGAGCAGTTCTTC. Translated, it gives CATTPGTSGGNEQFF.

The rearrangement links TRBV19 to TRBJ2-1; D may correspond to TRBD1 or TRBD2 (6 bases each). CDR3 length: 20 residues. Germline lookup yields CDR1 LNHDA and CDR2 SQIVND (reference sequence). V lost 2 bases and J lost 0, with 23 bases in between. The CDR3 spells CASSITGGGWGAASYNEQFF. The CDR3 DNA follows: TGTGCCAGTAGTATAACCGGAGGTGGGTGGGGGGCCGCCTCCTACAATGAGCAGTTCTTC.

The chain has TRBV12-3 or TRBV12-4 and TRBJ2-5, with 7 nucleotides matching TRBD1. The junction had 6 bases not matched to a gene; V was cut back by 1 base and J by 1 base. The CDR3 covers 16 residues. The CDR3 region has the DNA TGTGCCAGCAGTTTAGACTCCTACAGGGGCCAAGAGACCCAGTACTTC. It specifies CASSLDSYRGQETQYF.

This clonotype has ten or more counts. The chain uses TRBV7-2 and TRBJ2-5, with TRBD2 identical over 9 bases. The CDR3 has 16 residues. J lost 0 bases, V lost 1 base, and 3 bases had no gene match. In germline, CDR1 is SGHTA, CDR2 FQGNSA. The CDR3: CASSLGAGGYQETQYF. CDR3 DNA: TGTGCCAGCAGCTTAGGGGCGGGAGGGTACCAAGAGACCCAGTACTTC.

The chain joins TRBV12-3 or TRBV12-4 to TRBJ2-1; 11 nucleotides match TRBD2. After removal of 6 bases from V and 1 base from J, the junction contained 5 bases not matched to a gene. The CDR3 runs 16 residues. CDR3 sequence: CASSLSGGGSYNEQFF. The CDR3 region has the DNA TGTGCCAGCAGCCTTAGCGGGGGGGGATCCTACAATGAGCAGTTCTTC.

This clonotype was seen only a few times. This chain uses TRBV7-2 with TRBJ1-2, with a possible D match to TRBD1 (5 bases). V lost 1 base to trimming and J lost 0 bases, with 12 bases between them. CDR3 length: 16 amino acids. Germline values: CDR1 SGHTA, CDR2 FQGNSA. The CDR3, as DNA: TGTGCCAGCAGCTTAGGGGGGTGGCCTGCTAACTATGGCTACACCTTC. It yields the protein CASSLGGWPANYGYTF.

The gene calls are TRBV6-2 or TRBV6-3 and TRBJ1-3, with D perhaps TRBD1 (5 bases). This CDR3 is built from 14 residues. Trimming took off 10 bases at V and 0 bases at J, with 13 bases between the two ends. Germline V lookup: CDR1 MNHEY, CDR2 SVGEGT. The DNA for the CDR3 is TGTGCCACGGGCGGGGCGAGCTCTGGAAACACCATATATTTT. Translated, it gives CATGGASSGNTIYF.